The 5 T cell receptor beta chains listed next were all sequenced from one sample in a study of cytomegalovirus exposure and HLA in healthy donors. It was with 60 Vbeta and 13 Jbeta primers that the PCR ran. Sequencing used immunoSEQ multiplex PCR; TCRdb keeps in-frame clones, though not all of them. The table lists about 180,000 clones, roughly 75% of them singletons. The specimen was PBMCs. These receptors were collected from a woman aged 25 to 45 in good health and CMV-seronegative.

V is TRBV19 and J is TRBJ1-5; D call uncertain. V lost 9 bases, J lost 0 bases, and 9 bases lay in between. CDR1 is LNHDA and CDR2 is SQIVND in the germline V gene (reference sequence). This CDR3 comprises 13 residues. The CDR3 sequence is CASADYSNQPQHF. DNA for the CDR3: TGTGCCAGCGCAGACTATAGCAATCAGCCCCAGCATTTT. Looking up the rest from reference TRBV19 and TRBJ1-5 gives the full variable domain: DGGITQSPKYLFRKEGQNVTLSCEQNLNHDAMYWYRQDPGQGLRLIYYSQIVNDFQKGDIAEGYSVSREKKESFPLTVTSAQKNPTAFYLCASADYSNQPQHFGDGTRLSIL.

The rearrangement uses TRBV6-6 and TRBJ1-5; D is undetermined. Between the trimmed V and J ends, which lost 2 bases and 0 bases, there was a span of 11 bases. Per the germline V gene, CDR1 is MNHNY and CDR2 is SVGAGI (reference sequence). The CDR3 length is 16 residues. CDR3 protein: CASSYQADYSNQPQHF. The DNA for the CDR3 is TGTGCCAGCAGTTACCAGGCAGACTATAGCAATCAGCCCCAGCATTTT.

This clone was detected only a few times. The chain has TRBV7-9 and TRBJ1-1; D is uncertain. The V end lost 1 base, the J end lost 6 bases, and 6 bases lay between the germline ends. Germline-derived CDR1 and CDR2 are SEHNR and FQNEAQ (reference sequence). The CDR3 has 12 amino acids. In nucleotides, the CDR3 is TGTGCCAGCAGCTTAGGCAGCGCTGAAGCTTTCTTT. As protein: CASSLGSAEAFF.

The CDR3 DNA reads TGTGCCAGCAGCCCGAGGTGGAACACTGAAGCTTTCTTT. It yields the protein CASSPRWNTEAFF. This chain connects TRBV11-2 to TRBJ1-1; D is unclear. This CDR3 contains 13 residues. V was trimmed by 5 bases and J by 1 base, leaving 8 bases between them. CDR1 and CDR2 from the germline V gene are SGHAT and FQNNGV.

The chain carries TRBV5-1 and TRBJ2-1; the D gene is possibly TRBD2 (5 bases). V shed 2 bases and J shed 2 bases, with 11 bases lying between them. CDR1 and CDR2 (germline): SGHRS, YFSETQ. The CDR3 runs to 15 residues. The CDR3 spells CASSFGILAYNEQFF. The CDR3 nucleotides are TGCGCCAGCAGCTTCGGGATCCTGGCCTACAATGAGCAGTTCTTC. The variable domain in full, with the rest retrieved from reference TRBV5-1 and TRBJ2-1, is KAGVTQTPRYLIKTRGQQVTLSCSPISGHRSVSWYQQTPGQGLQFLFEYFSETQRNKGNFPGRFSGRQFSNSRSEMNVSTLELGDSALYLCASSFGILAYNEQFFGPGTRLTVL.